Here is one TCR beta chain with its context. The antigen remains undetermined. The same CDR3 also results from other DNA sequences found in this sample. About 33,000 T cell genomes (around 200 ng DNA) went into each sorted-subset replicate. Authors' methods: Without quality scores, immunoSEQ junctional reads could not be filtered like full-length reads. Clones were read by immunoSEQ multiplex PCR, and TCRdb kept only the in-frame ones, dropping some. That table gives V, J and clone size, and the DNA gave D and trimming. The table records some 2,500,000 clones, 85% to 95% of them present only once. Germline CDR1 GTSNPN, CDR2 SVGIG (reference sequence). V was cut by 3 bases and J by 3 bases, with 17 bases left in between. The CDR3 runs 16 residues. The data stem from a study of shared clonotypes between healthy human individuals. Study findings and constraints: Clonotype sharing among the donors was expected to vary with sequencing depth. Non-shared clonotypes were found to have lower generation probabilities than the clonotypes that were shared by all four of the sorted-subset donors.

Sequenced: naive CD4+ T cells from PBMCs. Subset here: CD45RA+ positively selected. This receptor was identified in a young man in good health. Some clones in this sample may be carry-over from other donors' samples. J is TRBJ1-4 and V is TRBV30; D may be TRBD1 (5 bases). The CDR3 nucleotides read TGTGCCTGGAGCCGAACAGGAAACTCTGCTAATGAAAAACTGTTTTTT. Translation gives CAWSRTGNSANEKLFF.